Each of the 27 T cell receptor beta chains below was sequenced from the same sample in a study of T cells in localized non-small cell lung cancer. Some clones are missing from TCRdb's copy, which holds only in-frame ones; the method was immunoSEQ multiplex PCR. The sample lists roughly 40,000 clones; roughly 80% were seen once. Sequencing used PBMCs, obtained before any cancer treatment. These receptors originate from a man between 40 and 70 years old with stage II lung adenocarcinoma.

In its sample, this clone was seen once. This chain joins TRBV6-1 and TRBJ1-1; no clear D gene. CDR1 and CDR2 from the germline V gene are MNHNS and SASEGT. Between the trimmed V and J ends, which lost 5 bases and 13 bases, there was a span of 14 bases. The CDR3 runs 11 residues. The CDR3 reads CASSYLHMVFF. The DNA for the CDR3 is TGTGCCAGCAGTTACCTTCATATGGTTTTCTTT.

This clone was picked up one time. The chain couples TRBV27 to TRBJ2-3, with 11 bases lining up with TRBD1. Germline loops: CDR1 MNHEY, CDR2 SMNVEV (reference sequence). CDR3 length equals 17 residues. The trim removed 6 bases at V and 0 bases at J, leaving 8 bases unmatched. DNA of the CDR3: TGTGCCAGCAGGAAACCGGGACAGGGGGTGAGCACAGATACGCAGTATTTT. Translated, it gives CASRKPGQGVSTDTQYF.

The rearrangement uses TRBV7-2 and TRBJ2-5; 10 bases map to TRBD1. The CDR3 consists of 14 residues. V trimming: 5 bases; J trimming: 5 bases; junction bases outside the gene matches: 5. Germline CDR1 is SGHTA and CDR2 is FQGNSA. Here the CDR3 DNA reads TGTGCCAGCAGCCTGACAGGGGGCTGGGAGACCCAGTACTTC. The encoded protein is CASSLTGGWETQYF. The complete variable domain, with remaining parts taken from reference TRBV7-2 and TRBJ2-5, reads GAGVSQSPSNKVTEKGKDVELRCDPISGHTALYWYRQSLGQGLEFLIYFQGNSAPDKSGLPSDRFSAERTGGSVSTLTIQRTQQEDSAVYLCASSLTGGWETQYFGPGTRLLVL.

This chain links TRBV29-1 with TRBJ1-2, with no clear D. The length of the CDR3 is 13 residues. V lost 5 bases, J lost 7 bases, and 17 bases lay in between. Germline lookup yields CDR1 SQVTM and CDR2 ANQGSEA. CDR3 residues: CSVLLGITGGYTF. CDR3 bases: TGCAGCGTTCTCCTCGGGATTACGGGTGGCTACACCTTC.

The V call is TRBV6-5, the J call TRBJ1-5; unclear D gene. Trimming removed 4 bases from V and 7 bases from J, with 14 bases in between. The germline CDR1 and CDR2 sequences are MNHEY and SVGAGI. The CDR3 loop spans 14 amino acids. The CDR3 loop is CASSSPSPGQPQHF. The CDR3 nucleotides read TGTGCCAGCAGTTCCCCGAGTCCCGGGCAGCCCCAGCATTTT.

The rearrangement joins TRBV4-3 to TRBJ1-3; D is possibly TRBD1 (5 bases). In germline, CDR1 is LGHNA, CDR2 YSLEER. V was clipped by 0 bases and J by 4 bases, with 10 bases between them. This CDR3 contains 15 residues. The CDR3 here is CASSQEGDWGNTIYF. CDR3 nucleotide sequence: TGCGCCAGCAGCCAAGAAGGGGATTGGGGAAACACCATATATTTT.

This rearrangement joins TRBV5-8 to TRBJ2-1; either TRBD1 or TRBD2 may fit D (5 bases each). V was cut by 1 base and J by 7 bases, with 12 bases left in between. Germline CDR1 is SGHTS and CDR2 is YDEGEE. This CDR3 comprises 14 residues. For the CDR3, the DNA is TGTGCCAGCAGCTTGTGGGGCCTAGCAAATGAGCAGTTCTTC. Translation gives CASSLWGLANEQFF. Variable domain in full (rest from reference TRBV5-8 and TRBJ2-1): EAGVTQSPTHLIKTRGQQATLRCSPISGHTSVYWYQQALGLGLQFLLWYDEGEERNRGNFPPRFSGRQFPNYSSELNVNALELEDSALYLCASSLWGLANEQFFGPGTRLTVL.

V and J are TRBV5-6 and TRBJ2-3; TRBD1 matches 9 bases. The CDR3 spans 16 residues. Trimming at V came to 4 bases and at J to 0 bases, leaving 6 bases not matched to a gene. Germline-derived CDR1 and CDR2 are SGHDT and YYEEEE. The CDR3 reads CASSIYRGPSTDTQYF. The CDR3 DNA is TGTGCCAGCAGCATCTACAGGGGGCCTAGCACAGATACGCAGTATTTT.

The genes are TRBV7-9 and TRBJ1-6, with TRBD1 matching over 10 bases. Trimming took 5 bases from V and 4 from J; bases not matched to a gene: 8. The CDR3 consists of 17 residues. CDR1 is SEHNR and CDR2 is FQNEAQ in the germline V gene (reference sequence). The chain's CDR3 is CASSGDDRGPYNSPLHF. The CDR3 nucleotides read TGTGCCAGCAGCGGGGACGACAGGGGGCCATATAATTCACCCCTCCACTTT. Full variable domain (remainder filled in from reference TRBV7-9 and TRBJ1-6): DTGVSQNPRHKITKRGQNVTFRCDPISEHNRLYWYRQTLGQGPEFLTYFQNEAQLEKSRLLSDRFSAERPKGSFSTLEIQRTEQGDSAMYLCASSGDDRGPYNSPLHFGNGTRLTVT.

This chain connects TRBV10-3 to TRBJ2-7; 9 positions agree with TRBD2. Germline lookup yields CDR1 ENHRY and CDR2 SYGVKD. Losses at the gene ends were 4 bases for V and 5 bases for J; bases not matched to a gene: 6. The CDR3 runs to 14 residues. CDR3 in amino acids: CAISGGGRADEQYF. The DNA of the CDR3 is TGTGCCATCAGTGGGGGCGGGAGGGCCGACGAGCAGTACTTC.

The rearrangement uses TRBV19 and TRBJ1-1; D perhaps matches TRBD1 (5 bases). This CDR3 is 16 amino acids long. CDR1 and CDR2 (germline): LNHDA, SQIVND (reference sequence). V was clipped by 2 bases and J by 5 bases, with 18 bases between them. CDR3 sequence reads: CASSIIQGGDQTEAFF. CDR3 DNA sequence: TGTGCCAGTAGTATAATCCAGGGAGGGGATCAGACTGAAGCTTTCTTT.

The rearrangement links TRBV5-1 to TRBJ1-4; the D is unclear. Trimming removed 3 bases at V and 10 bases at J, with 16 bases between. The CDR3 spans 14 residues. Germline CDR1 reads SGHRS; CDR2 reads YFSETQ. As DNA, the CDR3 is TGCGCCAGCAGCTCGACATCCACTGAGACAAAACTGTTTTTT. Translating gives CASSSTSTETKLFF.

This chain connects TRBV5-6 to TRBJ2-2, with D unresolved. Per germline, CDR1 SGHDT and CDR2 YYEEEE. The CDR3 is 12 amino acids. Between the trimmed V and J ends, which lost 2 bases and 9 bases, there was a span of 8 bases. Here the CDR3 reads CASSFSTRELFF. The DNA of the CDR3 is TGTGCCAGCAGCTTCAGTACCAGGGAGCTGTTTTTT.

This chain links TRBV7-2 with TRBJ2-7; 8 bases are shared with TRBD1. The CDR3 has 16 residues. The germline CDR1 and CDR2 sequences are SGHTA and FQGNSA. The V segment lost 1 base and the J segment 3 bases; nucleotides outside the gene matches: 8. CDR3 protein: CASSLGYGTGRYEQYF. Written as DNA, the CDR3 is TGTGCCAGCAGCTTAGGATATGGGACAGGCCGCTACGAGCAGTACTTC.

The table lists this clone with a few counts. The V gene is TRBV14, the J gene TRBJ2-1, with D possibly matching TRBD2 (5 bases). Trimming removed 4 bases from V and 0 bases from J, with 13 bases in between. Germline CDR1 and CDR2: SGHDN and FVKESK. The CDR3 sequence is 16 residues long. This CDR3 reads CASSLTLASSYNEQFF. DNA of the CDR3: TGTGCCAGCAGCCTGACTTTAGCGAGCTCCTACAATGAGCAGTTCTTC.

This chain links TRBV6-5 with TRBJ2-1; 8 bases fit TRBD1. The CDR3 loop spans 14 amino acids. CDR1 and CDR2 from the germline V gene are MNHEY and SVGAGI. The V gene end was trimmed by 6 bases and the J gene end by 3 bases; junction bases not matched to a gene: 4. CDR3 residues: CASSPGQVYNEQFF. In nucleotides, the CDR3 is TGTGCCAGCAGCCCGGGACAGGTCTACAATGAGCAGTTCTTC.

The chain recombines TRBV6-4 with TRBJ1-2, with 9 bases that match TRBD1. CDR3 length equals 13 residues. Germline CDR1 and CDR2: MRHNA and SNTAGT. The ends lost 3 bases at V and 7 bases at J; junction bases unmatched: 3. The CDR3 here is CASSEGTGTGYTF. The CDR3 region has the DNA TGTGCCAGCAGTGAGGGGACAGGGACTGGCTACACCTTC.

The chain employs TRBV6-5 and TRBJ2-5, with no clear D. This CDR3 region has 13 residues. In germline, CDR1 is MNHEY, CDR2 SVGAGI. Trimming took off 4 bases at V and 5 bases at J, with 11 bases between the two ends. In DNA form, the CDR3 reads TGTGCCAGCAGTTTCCCTCTGGGGGAGACCCAGTACTTC. This encodes CASSFPLGETQYF.

This clone was recorded a few times. This rearrangement joins TRBV28 to TRBJ2-7, with 10 positions matching TRBD1. Germline CDR1 MDHEN, CDR2 SYDVKM. The CDR3 length is 14 residues. The V and J ends lost 6 bases and 6 bases, in that order; junction bases with no gene match: 8. CDR3 in DNA: TGTGCCAGCAGCACGGGACAGGGGAAGCGCGAGCAGTACTTC. Translating it yields CASSTGQGKREQYF.

The chain couples TRBV28 to TRBJ2-7; 15 nucleotides match TRBD2. The junction had 9 bases not matched to a gene; V was cut back by 5 bases and J by 4 bases. The CDR3 has 17 residues. CDR1 is MDHEN, CDR2 SYDVKM, per germline. In nucleotides, the CDR3 is TGTGCCAGCAGTGATCCATCCGGGACTAGCGGGAGGTACGAGCAGTACTTC. The encoded protein is CASSDPSGTSGRYEQYF.

This rearrangement joins TRBV2 to TRBJ1-1; D gene unclear. V lost 3 bases and J lost 0, with 8 bases in between. CDR3 length equals 14 residues. Germline-derived CDR1 and CDR2 are SNHLY and FYNNEI. CDR3 loop: CASSEDLMNTEAFF. The CDR3 region has the DNA TGTGCCAGCAGTGAGGACTTAATGAACACTGAAGCTTTCTTT.

CDR3 sequence (DNA): TGTGCCAGTACTCCGGGGGAGACTAGCTCCAATGAGCAGTTCTTC. Encoded protein: CASTPGETSSNEQFF. The chain has TRBV19 and TRBJ2-1, with TRBD2 identical over 7 bases. CDR3 length equals 15 residues. With V trimmed by 7 bases and J by 6 bases, 12 bases remained unmatched. The germline gives CDR1 LNHDA, CDR2 SQIVND (reference sequence).

The V gene is TRBV7-8, the J gene TRBJ2-7, with 8 bases fitting TRBD1. The CDR3 runs 15 residues. Germline loops: CDR1 SGHVS, CDR2 FQNEAQ. With 4 bases clipped from V and 0 bases from J, the junction kept 5 bases outside the gene matches. DNA of the CDR3: TGTGCCAGCAGCTCGTCGGGACAGGCCTCCTACGAGCAGTACTTC. Translation: CASSSSGQASYEQYF.

The chain joins TRBV11-3 to TRBJ2-1; a possible D gene is TRBD2 (6 bases). Trimming left V 0 bases short and J 8 bases short, with 11 bases between. Germline assignment: CDR1 SGHNT and CDR2 YENEEA. CDR3 length: 14 residues. The CDR3 is CASSLDPSADEQFF. The CDR3 DNA is TGTGCCAGCAGCTTAGATCCTAGCGCTGATGAGCAGTTCTTC. Full variable domain (rest looked up from reference TRBV11-3 and TRBJ2-1): EAGVVQSPRYKIIEKKQPVAFWCNPISGHNTLYWYLQNLGQGPELLIRYENEEAVDDSQLPKDRFSAERLKGVDSTLKIQPAELGDSAVYLCASSLDPSADEQFFGPGTRLTVL.

The V call is TRBV4-1, the J call TRBJ2-1; 9 nucleotides align to TRBD2. The CDR3 covers 17 residues. Trimming took 2 bases from V and 6 from J; bases not matched to a gene: 11. Germline V gives CDR1 MGHRA, CDR2 YSYEKL. CDR3 residues: CASSQLQRGLASNEQFF. CDR3 DNA: TGCGCCAGCAGCCAACTCCAGCGGGGACTAGCATCCAATGAGCAGTTCTTC.

The chain combines TRBV5-5 with TRBJ2-2, with D perhaps TRBD2 (5 bases). Germline V gives CDR1 SGHKS, CDR2 YYEKEE (reference sequence). Trimming shortened V by 2 bases and J by 2 bases, and 13 bases separated the two germline ends. The length of the CDR3 is 16 residues. Here the CDR3 DNA reads TGTGCCAGCAGCTTCAAACCGGGATCCAACACCGGGGAGCTGTTTTTT. Its translation: CASSFKPGSNTGELFF.

In the case of this clone: Relative to the germline gene, one junction end is altered; a read error may explain this. The chain uses TRBV7-7 and TRBJ2-3, with TRBD2 matching 12 bases. Germline values: CDR1 SSHAT, CDR2 FNYEAQ (reference sequence). The CDR3 consists of 15 residues. Here the CDR3 reads CASSRTSGGTDTQYF. The CDR3 DNA reads as TGTGCTAGCAGCCGGACTAGCGGGGGCACAGATACGCAGTATTTT.